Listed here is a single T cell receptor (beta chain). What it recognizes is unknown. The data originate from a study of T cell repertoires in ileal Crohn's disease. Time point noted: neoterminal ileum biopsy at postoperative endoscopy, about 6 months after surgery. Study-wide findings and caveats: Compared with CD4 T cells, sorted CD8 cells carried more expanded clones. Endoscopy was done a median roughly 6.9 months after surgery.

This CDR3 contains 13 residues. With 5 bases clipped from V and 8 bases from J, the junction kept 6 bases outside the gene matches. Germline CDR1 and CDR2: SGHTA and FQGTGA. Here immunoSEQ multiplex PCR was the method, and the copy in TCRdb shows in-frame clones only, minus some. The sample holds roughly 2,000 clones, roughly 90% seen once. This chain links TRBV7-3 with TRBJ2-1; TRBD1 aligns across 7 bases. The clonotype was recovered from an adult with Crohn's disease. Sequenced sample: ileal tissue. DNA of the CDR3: TGTGCCAGCAGCGAAATAGGGGGCCATGAGCAGTTCTTC. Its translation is CASSEIGGHEQFF. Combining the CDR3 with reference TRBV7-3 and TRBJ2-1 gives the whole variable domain GAGVSQTPSNKVTEKGKYVELRCDPISGHTALYWYRQSLGQGPEFLIYFQGTGAADDSGLPNDRFFAVRPEGSVSTLKIQRTERGDSAVYLCASSEIGGHEQFFGPGTRLTVL.